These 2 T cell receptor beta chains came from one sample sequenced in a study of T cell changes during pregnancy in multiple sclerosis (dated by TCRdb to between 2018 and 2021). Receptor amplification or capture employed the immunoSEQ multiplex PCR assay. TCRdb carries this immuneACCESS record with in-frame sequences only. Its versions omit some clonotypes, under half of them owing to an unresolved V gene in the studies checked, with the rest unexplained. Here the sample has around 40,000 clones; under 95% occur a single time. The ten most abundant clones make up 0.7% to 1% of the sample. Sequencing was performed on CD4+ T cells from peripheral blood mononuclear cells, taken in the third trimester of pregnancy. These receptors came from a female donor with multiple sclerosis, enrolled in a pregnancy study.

The CDR3 DNA is TGTGCCAGCAGCTTAGGGTCAGGGGATAACACCGGGGAGCTGTTTTTT. Its protein is CASSLGSGDNTGELFF. The rearrangement uses TRBV7-2 and TRBJ2-2; tentatively, D is TRBD1 (6 bases). Between the trimmed V and J ends, which lost 1 base and 2 bases, there was a span of 11 bases. The length of the CDR3 is 16 residues. Germline loops: CDR1 SGHTA, CDR2 FQGNSA.

The CDR3 DNA is TGTGCCAGCAGGATCCAGGGGAACACTGAAGCTTTCTTT. It is translated as CASRIQGNTEAFF. This chain links TRBV6-6 with TRBJ1-1, with D maybe TRBD1 (5 bases). Trimming left V 6 bases short and J 1 base short, with 9 bases between. This CDR3 has 13 amino acids. Germline CDR1 reads MNHNY; CDR2 reads SVGAGI (reference sequence).